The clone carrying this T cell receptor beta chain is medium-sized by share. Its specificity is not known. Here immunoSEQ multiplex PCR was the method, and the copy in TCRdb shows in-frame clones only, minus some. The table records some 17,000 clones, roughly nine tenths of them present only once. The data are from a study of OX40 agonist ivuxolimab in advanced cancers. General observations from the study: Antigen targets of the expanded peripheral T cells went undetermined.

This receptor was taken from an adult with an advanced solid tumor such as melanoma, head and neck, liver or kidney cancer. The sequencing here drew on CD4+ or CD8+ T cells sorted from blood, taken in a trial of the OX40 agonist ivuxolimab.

The CDR3 sequence is CASSQDTRDSYNEQFF. The CDR3 DNA reads TGCGCCAGCAGCCAAGATACCAGGGACTCCTACAATGAGCAGTTCTTC. The rearrangement links TRBV4-1 to TRBJ2-1; the D gene is possibly TRBD1 (5 bases). The CDR3 has 16 residues. V lost 0 bases to trimming and J lost 0 bases, with 9 bases between them. The germline V gene has CDR1 MGHRA and CDR2 YSYEKL.